A single sample is the source of the 3 T cell receptor beta chains below, sequenced in a study of cytotoxic CD8 clonotypes in ibrutinib-treated CLL (dated by TCRdb to about 2021). This specimen's time point label, interpreted: progressive disease on ibrutinib. Library creation used the immunoSEQ multiplex PCR assay. The table was pulled from immuneACCESS by TCRdb, which kept in-frame rearrangements only. Such tables lose some clones; where checked, under half of the loss comes from unresolved V genes, and the rest has no known cause. This sample holds roughly 300,000 clones; approximately 76% were observed only once. Of the sample, approximately 5.6% falls within the top ten clones. The material was PBMCs, obtained at disease progression, from a patient treated with ibrutinib. All receptors derive from a human donor with chronic lymphocytic leukemia.

V gene TRBV6-1 combines with J gene TRBJ2-3, with 7 bases lining up with TRBD1. The V gene's germline CDR1 is MNHNS and CDR2 SASEGT. The CDR3 length is 13 residues. The V gene end was trimmed by 7 bases and the J gene end by 3 bases; junction bases not matched to a gene: 4. CDR3 region: CASNRQGTDTQYF. Written as DNA, the CDR3 is TGTGCCAGCAACCGACAGGGTACAGATACGCAGTATTTT.

The chain couples TRBV7-8 to TRBJ1-6; 7 bases align to TRBD1. The CDR3 spans 15 residues. Germline trimming cut 4 bases from V and 8 bases from J; bases unmatched to any gene: 8. Germline assignment: CDR1 SGHVS and CDR2 FQNEAQ. The CDR3 coding sequence is TGTGCCAGCAGCTCCAACAGGGGAGGGCATTCACCCCTCCACTTT. Translating it yields CASSSNRGGHSPLHF.

The chain employs TRBV28 and TRBJ2-2; D ambiguous. Germline CDR1 MDHEN, CDR2 SYDVKM. The CDR3 loop spans 14 amino acids. Trimming removed 2 bases from V and 4 bases from J, with 8 bases in between. The CDR3 DNA follows: TGTGCCAGCAGTTTAATTTCCATCACCGGGGAGCTGTTTTTT. Translating gives CASSLISITGELFF.